The 10 T cell receptor beta chains in this list originate from one sample, sequenced in a study of blood T cell repertoires in COVID-19. Assay used: immunoSEQ multiplex PCR; TCRdb lists only in-frame clones, some missing. The sample has approximately 480,000 clones; approximately 90% are singletons. The sample comprised PBMCs or T cells enriched from blood (not recorded which). Receptors originate from a woman aged 18 to 35 who had recovered from COVID-19.

V usage is TRBV7-2 and J usage is TRBJ1-2; tentatively, D is TRBD1 (6 bases). Germline-derived CDR1 and CDR2 are SGHTA and FQGNSA. This CDR3 spans 15 amino acids. V dropped 5 bases and J dropped 3 bases, with 16 bases sitting between them. The CDR3 loop is CASSQGGGAYYGYTF. The CDR3 nucleotides read TGTGCCAGCAGCCAGGGCGGGGGCGCTTACTATGGCTACACCTTC.

This chain links TRBV6-5 with TRBJ2-6, with D tentatively TRBD1 (5 bases). Germline CDR1 MNHEY, CDR2 SVGAGI. The germline V and J ends were trimmed by 6 bases and 0 bases, with 6 bases remaining between them. This CDR3 is built from 14 residues. The CDR3 DNA is TGTGCCAGCAGAGGGGACTCTGGGGCCAACGTCCTGACTTTC. Its translation: CASRGDSGANVLTF.

This rearrangement joins TRBV7-9 to TRBJ2-7; tentative D call: TRBD1 (5 bases). Germline-derived CDR1 and CDR2 are SEHNR and FQNEAQ (reference sequence). Deletions cut 3 bases from V and 0 bases from J, with 21 bases between. The CDR3 is 18 amino acids. This CDR3 reads CASSFYSSGRTSSYEQYF. CDR3 nucleotides: TGTGCCAGCAGCTTCTACAGTTCCGGACGGACAAGCTCCTACGAGCAGTACTTC.

This chain connects TRBV4-2 to TRBJ2-2; weak D call: TRBD2 (5 bases). The CDR3 totals 17 residues. Per the germline V gene, CDR1 is LGHNA and CDR2 is YNFKEQ. The V and J ends lost 0 bases and 2 bases respectively, with 13 bases between them. This CDR3 reads CASSQDLASLNTGELFF. DNA for the CDR3: TGTGCCAGCAGCCAAGATCTGGCTAGCTTAAACACCGGGGAGCTGTTTTTT.

This chain joins TRBV6-5 and TRBJ1-1, with D perhaps matching TRBD1 (6 bases). In germline, CDR1 is MNHEY, CDR2 SVGAGI. The V gene lost 9 bases and the J gene lost 4 bases, with 12 bases spanning the gap. The CDR3 loop spans 12 amino acids. As DNA, the CDR3 is TGTGCCAGTTCACAGGGTTCCACTGAAGCTTTCTTT. This sequence encodes CASSQGSTEAFF.

V gene TRBV7-9 combines with J gene TRBJ1-3; a possible D gene is TRBD1 (5 bases). Germline V lookup: CDR1 SEHNR, CDR2 FQNEAQ (reference sequence). This CDR3 is built from 11 residues. Trimming pared 7 bases from V and 8 bases from J, leaving 9 bases between. CDR3 residues: CASTPRDTIYF. CDR3 in DNA: TGTGCCAGCACCCCCAGGGACACCATATATTTT.

The J gene is TRBJ1-6, the V gene TRBV5-1; maybe TRBD1 (5 bases). Looked up from germline, CDR1 is SGHRS and CDR2 is YFSETQ. With 4 bases removed from V and 7 bases from J, the gap between germline ends came to 18 bases. CDR3 size: 16 residues. The CDR3 region has the DNA TGCGCCAGCAGCGAGACAGTTTTGGGTGGAAATTCACCCCTCCACTTT. It codes for CASSETVLGGNSPLHF. The variable domain in full, completed from reference TRBV5-1 and TRBJ1-6, reads KAGVTQTPRYLIKTRGQQVTLSCSPISGHRSVSWYQQTPGQGLQFLFEYFSETQRNKGNFPGRFSGRQFSNSRSEMNVSTLELGDSALYLCASSETVLGGNSPLHFGNGTRLTVT.

The chain links TRBV5-1 to TRBJ2-3; D not resolved. The ends were cut back, 4 bases at V and 4 bases at J, with 16 bases in the middle. Germline CDR1 and CDR2: SGHRS and YFSETQ. This CDR3 is built from 15 residues. In nucleotides, the CDR3 is TGCGCCAGCAGCCCACAAATGAGCGAGCCAGATACGCAGTATTTT. Its translation is CASSPQMSEPDTQYF.

This chain connects TRBV11-2 to TRBJ1-2, with D perhaps matching TRBD1 (5 bases). Germline CDR1 SGHAT, CDR2 FQNNGV. Trimming cost V 5 bases and J 0 bases, with 19 bases left between them. This CDR3 comprises 17 residues. CDR3 residues: CASSPRQWGVSNYGYTF. CDR3 nucleotide sequence: TGTGCCAGCAGCCCAAGACAGTGGGGGGTTTCTAACTATGGCTACACCTTC.

The chain links TRBV20-1 to TRBJ2-7, with 8 nucleotides matching TRBD1. The trim removed 3 bases at V and 3 bases at J, leaving 4 bases unmatched. The CDR3 extends over 13 amino acids. CDR1 is DFQATT, CDR2 SNEGSKA, per germline (reference sequence). As DNA, the CDR3 is TGCAGTGCTAGTAGAACAGGGGGCTACGAGCAGTACTTC. Residues: CSASRTGGYEQYF.